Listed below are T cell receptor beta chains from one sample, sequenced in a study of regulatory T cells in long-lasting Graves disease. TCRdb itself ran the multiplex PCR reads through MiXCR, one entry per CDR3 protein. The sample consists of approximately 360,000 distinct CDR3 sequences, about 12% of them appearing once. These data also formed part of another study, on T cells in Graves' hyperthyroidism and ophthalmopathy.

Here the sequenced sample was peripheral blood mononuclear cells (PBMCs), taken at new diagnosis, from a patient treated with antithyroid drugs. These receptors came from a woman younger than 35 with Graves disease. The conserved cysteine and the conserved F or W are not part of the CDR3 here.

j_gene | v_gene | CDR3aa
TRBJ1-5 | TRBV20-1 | SALKTDANQPQH
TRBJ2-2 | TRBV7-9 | ASSGQGTGELF
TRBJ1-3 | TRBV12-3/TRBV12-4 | ASSPGASGNTIY
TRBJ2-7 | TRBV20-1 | SARLTSAHSYEQY
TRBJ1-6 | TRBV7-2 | ASTLSERVESSYNSPLH
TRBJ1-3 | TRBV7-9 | ASSPRDRRNTIY
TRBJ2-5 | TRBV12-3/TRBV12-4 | ASSGGGARKETQY
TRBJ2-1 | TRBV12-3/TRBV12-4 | ASSFVYNEQF
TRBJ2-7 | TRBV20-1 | SATGTGSYEQY
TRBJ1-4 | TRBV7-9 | ASSPGPLNEKLF
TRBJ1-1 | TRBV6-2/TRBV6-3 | ASSEAENTEAF
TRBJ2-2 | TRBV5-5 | ASISGQGGFGELF
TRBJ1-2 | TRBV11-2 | ASSLAGFGGAFDYGYT
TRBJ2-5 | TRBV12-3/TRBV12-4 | ASSLAGGAGETQY
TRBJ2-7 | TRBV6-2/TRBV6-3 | ASSYHFRGLAGITYEQY
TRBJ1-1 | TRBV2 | ASRTYRVNTEAF
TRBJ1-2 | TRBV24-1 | AASDRAGGYT
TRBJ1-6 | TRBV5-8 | ASSPFPSDRGGP
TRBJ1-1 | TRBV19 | ASIMGQGNTEAF
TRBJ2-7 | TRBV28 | ASSLQQGTYEQY
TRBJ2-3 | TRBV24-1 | ATSEWADTQY
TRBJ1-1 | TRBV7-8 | ASSAQTRNTEAF
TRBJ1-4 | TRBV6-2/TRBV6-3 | ASSYRIRTGHEKLF
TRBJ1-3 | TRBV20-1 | SARDKSDRISSGNTIY
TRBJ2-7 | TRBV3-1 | ASSQGEFRTGAYEQY
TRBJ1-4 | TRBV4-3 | ASSEIWSPNEKLF
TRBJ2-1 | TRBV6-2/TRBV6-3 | ASSEKVVGGASYNEQF
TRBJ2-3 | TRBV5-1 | ASSLVLGVLAERY
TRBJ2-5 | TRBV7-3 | ASSSTGTSQTQY
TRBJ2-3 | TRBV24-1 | ATSRRGSGTDTQY
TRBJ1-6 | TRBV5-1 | ASSLGPRMAISPLH
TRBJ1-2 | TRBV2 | ASRPRSDRAHGYT
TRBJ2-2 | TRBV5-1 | ASSWGSAGELF
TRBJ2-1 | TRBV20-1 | SACDRGQPASYNEQF
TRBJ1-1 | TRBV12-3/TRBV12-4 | ASSLTAMNTEAF
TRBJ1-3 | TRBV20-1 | SASGDKTSGNTIY
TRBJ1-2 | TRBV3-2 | ASSRDRDVVEEPTYGYT
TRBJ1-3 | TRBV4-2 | ASSLDRFSGNTIY
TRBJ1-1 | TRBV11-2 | ASSQQRGTEAF
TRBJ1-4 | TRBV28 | ASSRWTGWDEKLF
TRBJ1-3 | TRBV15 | ATSRETPFTRGENTIY
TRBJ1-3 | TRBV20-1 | SASTGSGTIY
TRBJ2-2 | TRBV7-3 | ASSSSGSGTGELF
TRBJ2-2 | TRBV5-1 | ASKTDLANTGELF
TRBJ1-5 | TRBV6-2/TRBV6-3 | ASSFRTRQPQH
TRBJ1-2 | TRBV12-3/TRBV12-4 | ASRHRARLNYGYT
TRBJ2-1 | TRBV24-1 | AIAQGGLINEQF
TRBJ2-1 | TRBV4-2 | ASSRTASGAHNEQF
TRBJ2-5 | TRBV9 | ASSILGRGPLQETQY
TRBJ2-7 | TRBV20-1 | SARDSLAYTYEQY
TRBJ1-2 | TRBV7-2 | ASSLYPASGYGYT
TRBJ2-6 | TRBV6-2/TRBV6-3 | ASSYYGSGANVLT
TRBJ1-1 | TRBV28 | ASSFVVNTEAF
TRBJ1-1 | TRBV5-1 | ASSLAKTGVNTEAF